These 18 T cell receptor beta chains originate from one sample sequenced in a study of identical twins. In TCRdb, the 5' RACE reads were re-called with MiXCR into one record per CDR3 protein. The table shows fewer than 250,000 distinct CDR3 sequences, with around a tenth occurring only once. Sequencing was performed on memory (CD45RO+) T cells sorted from blood. All receptors come from a woman between 18 and 29 years old in good health.

This clonotype rates as medium-sized. The chain combines TRBV20-1 with TRBJ2-5; TRBD2 matches at 8 bases. Germline values: CDR1 DFQATT, CDR2 SNEGSKA (reference sequence). CDR3 length: 14 residues. Losses at the gene ends were 3 bases for V and 2 bases for J; bases not matched to a gene: 5. The CDR3: CSASLGGGQETQYF. The CDR3 region has the DNA TGCAGTGCTAGCTTGGGCGGGGGGCAAGAGACCCAGTACTTC.

The V and J genes are TRBV9 and TRBJ2-1; no firm D call. The germline V gene encodes CDR1 SGDLS and CDR2 YYNGEE. CDR3 length equals 15 residues. V gave up 0 bases and J gave up 7 bases, with 14 bases separating them. The CDR3 DNA is TGTGCCAGCAGCGTAGGTTTGTTACCCCCTAATGAGCAGTTCTTC. Translating gives CASSVGLLPPNEQFF.

The sample holds many counts of this clonotype. The chain links TRBV18 to TRBJ1-2; the D gene is possibly TRBD1 (5 bases). Germline CDR1 and CDR2: KGHSH and LQKENI. Trimming cost V 4 bases and J 6 bases, with 12 bases left between them. The CDR3 spans 13 residues. The CDR3 is CASSLGGVDGYTF. In nucleotides, the CDR3 is TGTGCCAGCTCACTGGGGGGAGTCGATGGCTACACCTTC.

A single count supports this clonotype. This chain joins TRBV27 and TRBJ2-7; 12 bases line up with TRBD2. The CDR3 spans 15 residues. Losses at the gene ends were 6 bases for V and 4 bases for J; bases not matched to a gene: 7. The germline V gene encodes CDR1 MNHEY and CDR2 SMNVEV (reference sequence). The CDR3 DNA reads as TGTGCCAGCAGGGATACTAGCGGGAGGTTATACGAGCAGTACTTC. Its protein is CASRDTSGRLYEQYF.

The V and J genes are TRBV5-1 and TRBJ1-1, with D unresolved. The CDR3 extends over 15 amino acids. In germline, CDR1 is SGHRS, CDR2 YFSETQ. V lost 4 bases and J 1 base, leaving 14 bases between the germline ends. The CDR3: CASSPQGISNTEAFF. The DNA for the CDR3 is TGCGCCAGCAGCCCTCAAGGGATATCGAACACTGAAGCTTTCTTT.

This clonotype was counted ten times or more. The V gene is TRBV5-1, the J gene TRBJ2-6; D might be TRBD2 (5 bases). CDR1 is SGHRS, CDR2 YFSETQ, per germline. The CDR3 sequence is 15 residues long. V gave up 4 bases and J gave up 1 base, with 9 bases separating them. CDR3 amino acids: CASSATGSGANVLTF. The CDR3 DNA is TGCGCCAGCAGCGCCACGGGATCTGGGGCCAACGTCCTGACTTTC.

This clonotype was detected a few times. The chain couples TRBV20-1 to TRBJ2-1, with 12 nucleotides matching TRBD2. Germline-derived CDR1 and CDR2 are DFQATT and SNEGSKA (reference sequence). With 2 bases clipped from V and 4 bases from J, the junction kept 3 bases outside the gene matches. The CDR3 has 15 amino acids. In DNA, the CDR3 is TGCAGTGCTAGACCTGGACTAGCGGGGTACAATGAGCAGTTCTTC. This gives the protein CSARPGLAGYNEQFF.

The chain recombines TRBV21-1 with TRBJ2-1; the DNA was not used to check the table's D call, TRBD1. TRBV21-1 is classified as a pseudogene. The CDR3 is made up of 13 amino acids. CDR3 residues: CASITGSHNEQFF. The DNA of the CDR3 is TGTGCCAGCATTACCGGGTCCCACAATGAGCAGTTCTTC.

The table lists this clonotype with a few counts. The chain carries TRBV7-8 and TRBJ1-1; TRBD1 matches 10 bases. From germline, CDR1 is SGHVS and CDR2 FQNEAQ. Trimming cost V 4 bases and J 0 bases; bases outside gene matches: 2. The CDR3 runs 15 residues. The CDR3: CASSWDRGVNTEAFF. For the CDR3, the DNA is TGTGCCAGCAGCTGGGACAGGGGCGTGAACACTGAAGCTTTCTTT. The variable domain in full, completed from reference TRBV7-8 and TRBJ1-1, reads GAGVSQSPRYKVAKRGQDVALRCDPISGHVSLFWYQQALGQGPEFLTYFQNEAQLDKSGLPSDRFFAERPEGSVSTLKIQRTQQEDSAVYLCASSWDRGVNTEAFFGQGTRLTVV.

This chain joins TRBV6-2 or TRBV6-3 and TRBJ2-7; D may be TRBD2 (6 bases). V was shortened by 5 bases and J by 2 bases, with 16 bases between the two germline ends. This CDR3 has 15 residues. The V gene's germline CDR1 is MNHEY and CDR2 SVGEGT. CDR3 DNA: TGTGCCAGCAGTGATTCCGGGACTGGGACCTACGAGCAGTACTTC. This encodes CASSDSGTGTYEQYF.

A few counts support this clonotype. This sequence joins TRBV12-3 or TRBV12-4 and TRBJ1-4; unclear D gene. The CDR3 has 13 amino acids. V was pared by 6 bases and J by 5 bases, with 10 bases between. The CDR3 is CASSGVLNEKLFF. CDR3 DNA sequence: TGTGCCAGCAGCGGGGTCCTAAATGAAAAACTGTTTTTT.

This clonotype was seen a handful of times. V and J are TRBV20-1 and TRBJ1-2; TRBD1 aligns across 7 bases. The J segment lost 4 bases and the V segment lost 6 bases, leaving 8 bases of the junction unmatched. The V gene's germline CDR1 is DFQATT and CDR2 SNEGSKA (reference sequence). The length of the CDR3 is 13 residues. CDR3 in amino acids: CSADPQGGYGYTF. The CDR3 nucleotides are TGCAGTGCGGATCCTCAGGGGGGCTATGGCTACACCTTC.

The chain couples TRBV5-5 to TRBJ2-1; D might be TRBD1 (6 bases). Germline V gene sequence: CDR1 SGHKS, CDR2 YYEKEE (reference sequence). This CDR3 region has 15 residues. V was clipped by 5 bases and J by 4 bases, with 16 bases between them. The CDR3 protein is CASSYLRDTYNEQFF. In nucleotides, the CDR3 is TGTGCCAGCAGTTACCTCCGGGACACATACAATGAGCAGTTCTTC.

The table lists this clonotype with many counts. V is TRBV12-3 or TRBV12-4 and J is TRBJ2-7; tentatively, D is TRBD2 (7 bases). This CDR3 is built from 12 residues. Trimming took off 5 bases at V and 7 bases at J, with 12 bases between the two ends. CDR3 nucleotides: TGTGCCAGCAGTCCCGGGGGGCCAGAGCAGTACTTC. This codes for CASSPGGPEQYF.

Details on this clonotype: Germline is not matched at one junction end, which may reflect a read error. The CDR3 region is CASSPHGWSSYKEQFF. DNA for the CDR3: TGTGCCAGCAGCCCACATGGGTGGAGCTCCTACAAAGAGCAGTTCTTC. The chain has TRBV5-8 and TRBJ2-1; D gene ambiguous. The CDR3 is 16 residues long. Germline V gives CDR1 SGHTS, CDR2 YDEGEE. Full variable domain (missing parts from reference TRBV5-8 and TRBJ2-1): EAGVTQSPTHLIKTRGQQATLRCSPISGHTSVYWYQQALGLGLQFLLWYDEGEERNRGNFPPRFSGRQFPNYSSELNVNALELEDSALYLCASSPHGWSSYKEQFFGPGTRLTVL.

V gene TRBV3-1 combines with J gene TRBJ1-4, with 7 bases that match TRBD1. The trim removed 4 bases at V and 10 bases at J, leaving 12 bases unmatched. Germline CDR1 and CDR2: LGHDT and YNNKEL (reference sequence). The CDR3 length is 15 residues. The CDR3 protein is CASSRDDRVLVKLFF. CDR3 in DNA: TGTGCCAGCAGCCGAGACGACAGGGTTCTCGTAAAACTGTTTTTT.

The V gene is TRBV7-8, the J gene TRBJ1-2; no clear D gene. The CDR3 has 13 amino acids. The V and J ends lost 5 bases and 4 bases respectively, with 11 bases between them. Per the germline V gene, CDR1 is SGHVS and CDR2 is FQNEAQ. CDR3 amino acids: CASSRTELYGYTF. DNA for the CDR3: TGTGCCAGCAGCCGTACAGAGCTCTATGGCTACACCTTC.

This clonotype was found a few times. This chain links TRBV20-1 with TRBJ2-7; D not certain. V lost 3 bases and J lost 2, with 14 bases in between. This CDR3 has 14 residues. CDR1 is DFQATT, CDR2 SNEGSKA, per germline (reference sequence). The CDR3 loop is CSASSNGGAYEQYF. The CDR3 DNA reads as TGCAGTGCTAGTTCAAATGGCGGAGCCTACGAGCAGTACTTC.